This TCR beta chain was found in a study of cytomegalovirus exposure and HLA in healthy donors listed by TCRdb under 2017. Background on the whole study: In an earlier analysis of roughly 500 of the donors, 250 to 300 Gb of sequence data and 90 million to 130 million unique TCR beta sequences from about 190 million T cells were reported. On average, around 230,000 unique TCR beta nucleotide sequences were sequenced per donor among about 400 genotyped donors of the cohort, with around 19% of those sequences being non-productive. Roughly 5 DR-DQ haplotypes were handled as single units for association and clustering, since linkage in the cohort was strong. The study used immunosequencing to profile the T cell repertoires of more than 650 subjects and linked those repertoires to cytomegalovirus serostatus. To decide whether each TCR beta V gene segment behaved as functional or pseudogenic, an earlier analysis of 587 of the donors relied on high-throughput TCR beta sequencing. About 280 gigabases of sequencing data and approximately 85 million unique TCR sequences were included in an early release covering roughly 600 HLA-typed donors. All discovery cohort repertoires had been generated using a single sequencing platform. High-throughput TCR immunosequencing, statistical association of individual TCRs with disease status, and machine learning were combined to predict cytomegalovirus infection status. Genome-wide SNP genotypes for about 60% of the roughly 670 donors were used in a later genetic analysis, which treated that subset as a discovery cohort. Typing coverage differed by locus: A, B, C, DRB1 and DQB1 were typed in about 629-640 donors, DQA1 in approximately 520, DPA1 in approximately 600, and DPB1 in 400 to 480. A separate validation cohort of roughly 110 different subjects was used in addition to the approximately 700-subject first cohort. Rather than using new phenotypic data, the later analysis identified candidate immune exposures from TCR beta sequences and from how often those sequences occurred across donors. Both class I and class II loci were covered by HLA typing, at four-digit resolution. Donor age, sex, ethnicity and CMV serostatus were compiled together with the repertoire data. A later analysis re-analyzed previously published TCR beta repertoires from several hundred donors and added high-resolution HLA genotyping to study TCR occurrence patterns. Among the approximately 420 genotyped donors, around 79% belonged to the genetic ancestry cluster associated with self-reported Caucasian donors. The study was designed to test whether signatures of past pathogen exposure could be identified by cataloging public T cell receptors. Findings and caveats that apply to the study as a whole: In a later analysis, HLA-associated TCR beta chains were found to be more clonally expanded and to have lower generation probabilities than equally common non-associated chains. In this cohort, only TCR beta chains were sequenced, and detectable features were limited by the absence of alpha or paired-chain data. In vitro tests confirmed that a few of the cytomegalovirus-associated TCR beta chains recognize cytomegalovirus antigens. While some public TCRs were present in many individuals, most TCR sequences turned up only very rarely across donors. A later genetic analysis reported fewer N-insertions in productive TCRs among donors in an Asian-associated ancestry cluster than the roughly 690-donor mean. A cluster of highly shared sequence variants was judged likely to be a technical artifact of the sequencing pipeline. A further reported finding was that TCR beta sequences accurately predicted the HLA-A and HLA-B alleles for most subjects in the first cohort. The authors suggested that the approach could potentially be generalized to other disease states and immunological phenotypes. Correlated functional status among segregating V segments might reflect linkage disequilibrium, but an unknown experimental factor could not be ruled out. In an earlier analysis of fewer than 700 of the donors, most TCR beta V segments appeared in productive rearrangements about 90% or about 30% of the time, broadly matching IMGT annotations. A later genetic analysis associated a missense DCLRE1C variant with V-gene and J-gene trimming of TCR beta chains, and an independent cohort replicated the association. According to a later analysis, TCR association rates differed among HLA loci, with DRB1 alleles showing the most associated TCRs and HLA-C alleles showing the fewest. A later analysis found that most CMV-associated TCR beta chains appeared HLA-restricted, with HLA associations seemingly driven largely by CMV exposure. Several of the top co-occurrence clusters appeared to be linked to parvovirus B19, influenza, CMV and Epstein-Barr virus, according to a later analysis. Because some donors lacked HLA typing at each locus, the association tests relied only on the typed subset. The classifier was reported to diagnose cytomegalovirus status with high specificity and sensitivity in both the original and validation cohorts. Over 15 rarely observed V segments, including chromosome 9 orphons, were excluded from the earlier analysis of approximately 500 of the donors because counts were too low. A later analysis associated around 16,000 TCR beta sequences with specific HLA alleles at a false discovery rate of 0.05. CMV serostatus was the only immune exposure information available for the cohort. The study listed around 160 TCR beta chains as associated with cytomegalovirus. Strong co-occurrence of HLA alleles, especially DR and DQ, made assigning TCR associations to individual alleles difficult. Presence/absence analyses assumed roughly uniform sequencing depth across donors, an assumption that may not hold.

In the case of this clone: Its specific antigen is unknown. It has no much larger one-base neighbor in the sample; base qualities were not kept.

In total, 666 healthy bone marrow donors made up the cohort. Cohort members were all nominally healthy when sampled, although unrecorded immune exposures were likely present. The donor was CMV seropositive and was included in the group of 289 seropositive cohort members. A peripheral blood sample was provided by each donor, and peripheral blood mononuclear cells were used for TCR beta sequencing. The Qiagen DNeasy Blood Extraction Kit was used to extract genomic DNA from the blood cell samples. Libraries were prepared through the immunoSEQ multiplex PCR assay. For the multiplex PCR, a mixture combining 60 forward primers for TCR Vbeta segments and 13 reverse primers for TCR Jbeta segments was used. The CDR3 region of rearranged TCR beta genes was amplified from genomic DNA by a multiplex PCR assay. The Illumina HiSeq System was used to sequence the amplified TCR beta libraries as 87-base-pair reads. Regarding the original processing steps: In a later analysis, 77 million or so unique TCR beta chains were counted across the roughly 700 repertoires, and roughly 11 million of these chains were shared by at least two donors. Raw reads were error-corrected and collapsed into unique sequences by a nearest-neighbor algorithm in which closely related sequences were merged to remove PCR and sequencing errors. To assign V, D and J gene segments, CDR3 sequences were aligned to IMGT reference sequences. For a sequence to be retained, a match of at least six nucleotides to both a V gene segment and a J gene segment was required. Rearrangements were called productive when the CDR3 lacked stop codons and stayed in frame with V and J; all others were non-productive. CDR3 was defined by IMGT convention, running from the second conserved V-encoded cysteine to the conserved J-encoded phenylalanine. Sequences without an unambiguous match to a single V gene segment were excluded from the earlier analysis of several hundred of the donors. In an earlier analysis of around 600 of the donors, V segments were called functional above 56.7% productive rearrangements and were called segregating when the between-donor standard deviation exceeded 5%. A statistical classification framework was developed to diagnose cytomegalovirus status using the catalog of TCR beta chain sequences. In a later analysis, TCR nucleotide sequences were compared against IMGT/GENE-DB human TR gene sequences so that V and J genes could be assigned. The TCRdist pipeline was used in a later analysis to assign CDR3 sequences and most-parsimonious VDJ recombination scenarios. In a later analysis, each TCR beta chain was defined by its CDR3 amino acid sequence together with its V-gene family, and reads lacking a unique V-gene family were excluded. To address suspected cross-contamination and a sequencing artifact, a later analysis removed roughly 580 highly shared, low-generation-probability nucleotide sequences. A later analysis calculated a clonal expansion index for each public chain from normalized within-repertoire ranks of inferred template counts. A later analysis computed generation probabilities with a VDJ recombination model fitted to out-of-frame rearrangements, and checked the results against IGoR. Hypergeometric tests were used in a later analysis to score TCR-TCR, TCR-HLA and TCR-CMV co-occurrence, with a repertoire-size bias correction applied to the TCR pairs. False discovery rates were estimated in a later analysis by permuting HLA or CMV assignments 20 times. In a later analysis, co-occurring TCRs were grouped with DBSCAN, and TCRdist sequence similarity was added when clustering was performed within HLA-allele-positive subsets. For co-occurrence clustering, repertoires with fewer than 30,000 or more than 120,000 public chains were excluded, along with roughly five repertoires with anomalous nucleotide sharing. TCRdb limited this immuneACCESS table to in-frame rearrangements with V and J called. A share of clones is missing; checked studies link under half to unresolved V genes, and the rest is unexplained. The DNA was the basis for D and trimming; V, J and clone size are from that table. Counted in this sample were some 140,000 clones; about four fifths of them appeared once. Of the sample, roughly 1.2% is held by the ten largest clones.

The TCR comes from a male donor in good health and CMV-seropositive. Sequencing was carried out using PBMCs.

CDR3 protein: CASSPLSGGNEQFF. The nucleotide sequence reads as follows: TGTGCCAGCTCACCACTCTCGGGGGGCAATGAGCAGTTCTTC. The chain employs TRBV18 and TRBJ2-1; 7 bases in the junction line up with TRBD2. The germline V gene provides CDR1 KGHSH and CDR2 LQKENI. Trimmed from V: 1 base; trimmed from J: 6 bases; junction bases lacking a gene match: 3. Its CDR3 holds 14 amino acids, cysteine through phenylalanine. Only the CDR3 DNA stays, 42 bases, in frame from base 1.